These 9 T cell receptor beta chains share one sample of origin, sequenced in a study of blood T cell repertoires in COVID-19. This table comes from immunoSEQ multiplex PCR, and its TCRdb copy is limited to in-frame clones, with some not included. The sample yields 200,000 to 250,000 clones, around 82% seen once. Sequencing input: peripheral blood. The receptors shown here come from a man aged 45 to 65 with active or convalescent COVID-19.

The chain links TRBV10-3 to TRBJ1-1, with D perhaps matching TRBD1 (5 bases). Between the trimmed V and J ends, which lost 5 bases and 1 base, there was a span of 8 bases. The CDR3 runs 13 residues. The germline V gene has CDR1 ENHRY and CDR2 SYGVKD. The CDR3 bases are TGTGCCATCAGTACTCAGGGGAACACTGAAGCTTTCTTT. This sequence encodes CAISTQGNTEAFF.

The chain carries TRBV5-1 and TRBJ2-1; D perhaps matches TRBD2 (5 bases). The V end was cut by 2 bases, the J end by 2 bases, with 11 bases between. The V gene's germline CDR1 is SGHRS and CDR2 YFSETQ. This CDR3 region has 15 residues. CDR3 sequence: CASSLGSGTYNEQFF. CDR3 nucleotide sequence: TGCGCCAGCAGCTTAGGGAGTGGAACCTACAATGAGCAGTTCTTC.

The genes are TRBV11-2 and TRBJ1-3; D unclear. V was shortened by 4 bases and J by 2 bases, with 15 bases between the two germline ends. CDR1 is SGHAT and CDR2 is FQNNGV in the germline V gene. The CDR3 is 16 amino acids. This CDR3 is CASSYSPNPTGNTIYF. The CDR3 DNA reads as TGTGCCAGCAGCTACTCACCCAATCCAACTGGAAACACCATATATTTT. Drawing the rest from reference TRBV11-2 and TRBJ1-3, the complete variable domain is EAGVAQSPRYKIIEKRQSVAFWCNPISGHATLYWYQQILGQGPKLLIQFQNNGVVDDSQLPKDRFSAERLKGVDSTLKIQPAKLEDSAVYLCASSYSPNPTGNTIYFGEGSWLTVV.

This chain links TRBV5-4 with TRBJ1-2; TRBD1 is a possible D gene (5 bases). V lost 5 bases and J lost 4, with 12 bases in between. The length of the CDR3 is 13 residues. In germline, CDR1 is SGHNT, CDR2 YYREEE (reference sequence). The CDR3 nucleotides are TGTGCCAGCAGGTTGACAGAGAGCTATGGCTACACCTTC. Amino acids: CASRLTESYGYTF.

CDR3 loop: CASSEWVVPSSEGYGYTF. The CDR3 DNA reads as TGTGCCAGCAGCGAATGGGTCGTCCCATCCTCGGAGGGCTATGGCTACACCTTC. The chain couples TRBV6-1 to TRBJ1-2; D unclear. The germline CDR1 and CDR2 sequences are MNHNS and SASEGT. CDR3 length equals 18 residues. V lost 6 bases to trimming and J lost 4 bases, with 27 bases between them.

J is TRBJ1-4 and V is TRBV11-2; D ambiguous. The CDR3 contains 12 residues. Deletions cut 5 bases from V and 8 bases from J, with 9 bases between. Germline CDR1 is SGHAT and CDR2 is FQNNGV. This CDR3 reads CASSPGGEKLFF. The CDR3 DNA is TGTGCCAGCAGCCCGGGAGGGGAAAAACTGTTTTTT. The whole variable domain, remainder taken from reference TRBV11-2 and TRBJ1-4, is EAGVAQSPRYKIIEKRQSVAFWCNPISGHATLYWYQQILGQGPKLLIQFQNNGVVDDSQLPKDRFSAERLKGVDSTLKIQPAKLEDSAVYLCASSPGGEKLFFGSGTQLSVL.

The chain is built from TRBV16 and TRBJ1-4, with TRBD1 matching 12 bases. From germline, CDR1 is KGHSY and CDR2 FQNENV. The CDR3 runs 19 residues. V lost 1 base and J lost 5; bases outside the gene matches: 11. CDR3 protein: CASSQLTGTGGFSNEKLFF. CDR3 nucleotides: TGTGCCAGCAGCCAATTGACCGGGACAGGGGGCTTCTCCAATGAAAAACTGTTTTTT.

This clone was detected ten times or more. The rearrangement uses TRBV27 and TRBJ1-6; TRBD1 matches at 9 bases. The CDR3 extends over 19 amino acids. CDR1 is MNHEY and CDR2 is SMNVEV in the germline V gene (reference sequence). V dropped 2 bases and J dropped 4; count of bases not matched to a gene: 12. The CDR3 DNA follows: TGTGCCAGCAGTTTAACGGGAGTGACAGGGGGAGTGTATAATTCACCCCTCCACTTT. Protein: CASSLTGVTGGVYNSPLHF.

The DNA of the CDR3 is TGTGCCAGCAGCTCCGGGACTGACGGTGGCTACACCTTC. It specifies CASSSGTDGGYTF. The genes are TRBV11-2 and TRBJ1-2; D possibly corresponds to TRBD1 (5 bases). V dropped 4 bases and J dropped 7 bases, with 13 bases sitting between them. CDR1 SGHAT and CDR2 FQNNGV come from the germline V gene. This CDR3 spans 13 amino acids.